Listed below are T cell receptor beta chains from one sample, sequenced in a study of vaccination and CD4 T cells after COVID-19. MiXCR, applied by TCRdb to the PCR reads, yields one record per CDR3 protein. The sample has more than 13,000 distinct CDR3 sequences; approximately 29% are singletons. No cognate antigen is known for these TCRs. Sequenced: cultured CD4+ T cells from blood. The receptors shown here come from a human donor with COVID-19. Each CDR3 is given with its conserved first and last residue. The D gene is left open where the match is weak. For some rows the clone size is stated as once, few or many, or as a class when expanded; others skip it.

V	size	J	D	DNA	CDR3
TRBV2	few	TRBJ1-5	.	TGTGCCAGCGCAGGGGATAGCAATCAGCCCCAGCATTTT	CASAGDSNQPQHF
TRBV11-3	few	TRBJ1-4	.	TGTGCCAGCAGTCGGCCGCCAACTAATGAAAAACTGTTTTTT	CASSRPPTNEKLFF
TRBV7-9	.	TRBJ1-5	TRBD1	TGTGCCAGCAGCTCAACAGGGACAGGGCGGCGACAGCCCCAGCATTTT	CASSSTGTGRRQPQHF
TRBV5-4	medium-sized	TRBJ2-5	TRBD1	TGTGCCAGCAGGCCACAGGGGGCCAGCCAAGAGACCCAGTACTTC	CASRPQGASQETQYF
TRBV30	.	TRBJ1-3	.	TGTGCCTGGAGTAAAAAGGCTCCGGACACCATATATTTT	CAWSKKAPDTIYF
TRBV29-1	.	TRBJ1-5	TRBD1	TGCAGCGTTACCCAGGGACAGCCAAATCAGCCCCAGCATTTT	CSVTQGQPNQPQHF
TRBV4-2	few	TRBJ2-2	.	TGTGCCAGCAGCCAAGAAGGTACCACCGGGGAGCTGTTTTTT	CASSQEGTTGELFF
TRBV27	few	TRBJ2-2	.	TGTGCCAGCAGTCTGGAACCCCCCGGGGAGCTGTTTTTT	CASSLEPPGELFF
TRBV7-9	.	TRBJ2-5	.	TGTGCCAGCAGTCCAGGGTCGGGGCAAGAGACCCAGTACTTC	CASSPGSGQETQYF
TRBV2	.	TRBJ2-5	.	TGTGCCAGCAGTGTGGGGGGGGGCTTAGAGACCCAGTACTTC	CASSVGGGLETQYF
TRBV20-1	once	TRBJ1-5	.	TGCGGTGCTAGAGGAGGGGGTTATAGCAATCAGCCCCAGCATTTT	CGARGGGYSNQPQHF
TRBV25-1	few	TRBJ2-5	.	TGTGCCAGCAGTGAAGACAGATCACCCCACCAAGAGACCCAGTACTTC	CASSEDRSPHQETQYF
TRBV21-1	.	TRBJ1-5	.	TGTGCCAGCAGGTTCGCGGGAAATAGCAATCAGCCCCAGCATTTT	CASRFAGNSNQPQHF
TRBV5-1	.	TRBJ1-1	TRBD1	TGCGCCAGCAGCTTGGTGGGACAGGGGTCTTCTTTGGACACTGAAGCTTTCTTT	CASSLVGQGSSLDTEAFF
TRBV28	.	TRBJ2-7	.	TGTGCCAGCTGGGGGGTTTACGAGCAGTACTTC	CASWGVYEQYF
TRBV6-1	.	TRBJ1-3	TRBD1	TGTGCCAGCAGCAGAAGGGACAGAAACTCTGGAAACACCATATATTTT	CASSRRDRNSGNTIYF
TRBV29-1	.	TRBJ1-2	TRBD1	TGCAGCGTTACAAAACGGACAGGGGGCTATGGCTACACCTTC	CSVTKRTGGYGYTF
TRBV25-1	.	TRBJ2-1	.	TGTGCCAGCATGGAATTACAGGGACTAGAGCAGTTCTTC	CASMELQGLEQFF
TRBV27	.	TRBJ2-2	.	TGTGCCAGCAGCCGAATAACAGATACCGGGGAGCTGTTTTTT	CASSRITDTGELFF
TRBV7-7	.	TRBJ2-2	.	TGTGCTAGCAGCTTGTTTCCGAACACCGGGGAGCTGTTTTTT	CASSLFPNTGELFF
TRBV25-1	few	TRBJ2-5	.	TGTGCCAGCACCGACCGTCAATCCCAAGAGACCCAGTACTTC	CASTDRQSQETQYF
TRBV20-1	few	TRBJ2-2	.	TGCAGTGCTAGGTCAATCGCGAACACCGGGGAGCTGTTTTTT	CSARSIANTGELFF
TRBV18	.	TRBJ2-2	TRBD1	TGTGCCAGCTCCCCGACAGGGACGAACACCGGGGAGCTGTTTTTT	CASSPTGTNTGELFF
TRBV6-2/TRBV6-3	.	TRBJ2-7	TRBD2	TGTGCCAGCAGTTACTCGGGACTAGCGGGAACCGAGCAGTACTTC	CASSYSGLAGTEQYF
TRBV9	.	TRBJ1-6	.	TGTGCCAGCAGCGTAGGTGGAGGGGAAGATTCACCCCTCCACTTT	CASSVGGGEDSPLHF
TRBV20-1	.	TRBJ1-1	.	TGCAGTGCTAGACGGGGAGACACTGAAGCTTTCTTT	CSARRGDTEAFF
TRBV7-2	.	TRBJ2-3	TRBD2	TGTGCCAGCAGCTTACTAGCGGGGGGGGTGACAGATACGCAGTATTTT	CASSLLAGGVTDTQYF
TRBV20-1	few	TRBJ2-3	.	TGCAGTGCTAGAAGGGGAGATGGCACAGATACGCAGTATTTT	CSARRGDGTDTQYF
TRBV7-2	medium-sized	TRBJ2-5	.	TGTGCCAGCAGCCGATCTGGTACGGAGACCCAGTACTTC	CASSRSGTETQYF
TRBV20-1	.	TRBJ2-7	.	TGCAGTGCTAGAGATTCGGCGGTGGCTACCTACGAGCAGTACTTC	CSARDSAVATYEQYF
TRBV7-2	once	TRBJ1-1	.	TGTGCCAGCAGAAGGGCGGGCATGAACACTGAAGTTTTCTTT	CASRRAGMNTEVFF
TRBV15	few	TRBJ1-6	.	TGTGCCACCAGCAGAGGCCAGAGTATTTCCTCCCTCCACTTT	CATSRGQSISSLHF
TRBV19	.	TRBJ2-4	TRBD1	TGTGCCAGTAGTCCACAGGGGAACATTCAGTACTTC	CASSPQGNIQYF
TRBV6-5	few	TRBJ1-2	TRBD1	TGTGCCAGCAGTTACCGCCGACAGGGCGACGGCTACACCTTC	CASSYRRQGDGYTF
TRBV7-9	.	TRBJ2-7	.	TGTGCCAGCAGCTTAGCGGGGAGAGGCCACGAGCAGTACTTC	CASSLAGRGHEQYF
TRBV2	few	TRBJ1-2	.	TGTGCCAGCAGTGAAGTCAGGGGTGGGTACTATGGCTACACCTTC	CASSEVRGGYYGYTF
TRBV4-2	.	TRBJ2-7	.	TGTGCCAGCAGCCAAGAAACCAGGTACGAGCAGTACTTC	CASSQETRYEQYF
TRBV19	few	TRBJ2-3	.	TGTGCCAGTAGTATAGGCAGGGCAGGGGGGTCAGATACGCAGTATTTT	CASSIGRAGGSDTQYF
TRBV19	once	TRBJ2-7	.	TGTGCCAGTAGCCGCGAACTCTCCTACGAGCAGTACTTC	CASSRELSYEQYF
TRBV28	few	TRBJ1-2	.	TGTGCCAGCAGTTTAGGACAGTCCCTCTATGGCTACACCTTC	CASSLGQSLYGYTF
TRBV6-1	.	TRBJ1-2	TRBD1	TGTGCCAGCAGACTCGACAGGGAACCTAACTATGGCTACACCTTC	CASRLDREPNYGYTF
TRBV6-2/TRBV6-3	.	TRBJ2-7	TRBD2	TGTGCCAGCAGTTACCCGCGGGGGTACGAGCAGTACTTC	CASSYPRGYEQYF
TRBV7-3	few	TRBJ2-2	TRBD1	TGTGCCAGCAGCCCTAAAACAGGGGTTAACACCGGGGAGCTGTTTTTT	CASSPKTGVNTGELFF
TRBV7-8	once	TRBJ2-3	TRBD1	TGTGCCAGCAGCACACCCGGGACAGGGAGAGATACGCAGTATTTT	CASSTPGTGRDTQYF
TRBV5-1	.	TRBJ1-2	.	TGCGCCAGCAGCTTGGATGAGATCCTCTATGGCTACACCTTC	CASSLDEILYGYTF
TRBV6-1	few	TRBJ2-2	TRBD1	TGTGCCAGCAGTGGACAGGGGACCGGGGAGCTGTTTTTT	CASSGQGTGELFF
TRBV7-8	.	TRBJ2-7	.	TGTGCCAGCAGCCCCCTATATCAATTGGGTGAGCAGTACTTC	CASSPLYQLGEQYF
TRBV5-6	.	TRBJ1-1	.	TGTGCCAGCAGCTTGAGTCAGGGAAGACTTAACACTGAAGCTTTCTTT	CASSLSQGRLNTEAFF
TRBV5-4	.	TRBJ1-1	TRBD1	TGTCCCAGCAGCCATGACAGGGGCGTGACTGAAGCTTTCTTT	CPSSHDRGVTEAFF
TRBV6-1	few	TRBJ2-3	.	TGTGCCAGCAGTGAAGCAATCCAGCACACAGATACGCAGTATTTT	CASSEAIQHTDTQYF
TRBV6-2/TRBV6-3	few	TRBJ1-5	.	TGTGCCAGCCGTTCGTGGGGTGGGAGAAGGAGCAATCAGCCCCAGCATTTT	CASRSWGGRRSNQPQHF
TRBV5-4	.	TRBJ2-7	.	TGTGCCAGCAGCAAAGTCCGACAGGCTCAGGGTAGCAACGAGCAGTACTTC	CASSKVRQAQGSNEQYF
TRBV4-1	once	TRBJ1-2	.	TGCGCCAGCAGCCAACAACAAGCGACAGTTCACTATGGCTACACCTTC	CASSQQQATVHYGYTF
TRBV7-2	few	TRBJ2-1	.	TGTGCCAGCAGCTTAGTCGGAGGGTTCAACAATGAGCAGTTCTTC	CASSLVGGFNNEQFF
TRBV2	few	TRBJ1-2	TRBD1	TGTGCCAGCAGCCGGGACAGTAACTATGGCTACACCTTC	CASSRDSNYGYTF